This is a list of T cell receptor beta chains from one sample in a study of response to subunit inactivated influenza vaccine. In TCRdb, the RT-PCR reads were re-called with MiXCR into one record per CDR3 protein. The data hold more than 600,000 distinct CDR3 sequences, with approximately 17% observed a single time. The material was PBMCs from blood, obtained less than 6 days after vaccination. The receptors derive from a man over 45 who received an inactivated influenza vaccine. CDR3s include the opening cysteine and the closing phenylalanine or tryptophan. Each record gives: V gene, clone size, D gene, J gene, CDR3 protein. The D gene is left open where the match is weak. Clone size is not always given. Where it is, it says once, few, many or a class for expanded clones.

TRBV4-3	few	TRBD2	TRBJ2-1	CASSQADLAEHYNEQFF
TRBV12-3/TRBV12-4	few	TRBD2	TRBJ2-7	CASRKLAGYEQYF
TRBV11-2	few	.	TRBJ1-3	CASSLSGLLHGNTIYF
TRBV15	.	.	TRBJ2-1	CATSRGRGSYNEQFF
TRBV27	few	.	TRBJ2-6	CASSATLRAGANVLTF
TRBV7-9	.	.	TRBJ2-3	CASSLVRVGTDTQYF
TRBV20-1	.	.	TRBJ2-3	CSAVMRDTQYF
TRBV7-6	.	.	TRBJ2-7	CASSPPYSGTYEQYF
TRBV5-6	.	TRBD1	TRBJ2-5	CASSSDRGPQETQYF
TRBV6-2/TRBV6-3	.	TRBD1	TRBJ2-2	CASSPDRVGLDTGELFF